The 29 T cell receptor beta chains reported below all come from one sample, sequenced in a study of OX40 agonist ivuxolimab in advanced cancers. Only in-frame clones appear in the TCRdb table, and some are missing; sequencing was by immunoSEQ multiplex PCR. The table lists more than 80,000 clones, roughly 90% of them singletons, with around 0.3% in the top ten. The sample here was CD4+ or CD8+ T cells sorted from blood, taken in a trial of the OX40 agonist ivuxolimab. The receptors were sampled from an adult with an advanced solid tumor such as melanoma, head and neck, liver or kidney cancer.

The CDR3 here is CASRRTGAYEQYF. CDR3 DNA: TGTGCCAGCAGACGGACTGGCGCCTACGAGCAGTACTTC. The V gene is TRBV11-1, the J gene TRBJ2-7; D possibly corresponds to TRBD2 (5 bases). This CDR3 contains 13 residues. Trimming removed 6 bases at V and 2 bases at J, with 11 bases between. Germline lookup yields CDR1 SGHAT and CDR2 FQDESV (reference sequence).

This chain joins TRBV30 and TRBJ2-3; TRBD2 matches at 10 bases. Germline values: CDR1 GTSNPN, CDR2 SVGIG (reference sequence). This CDR3 has 15 amino acids. Unmatched junction bases numbered 3, after V lost 0 bases and J lost 3 bases. As DNA, the CDR3 is TGTGCCTGGAGTGTGGCTAGCGGGAGAACAGATACGCAGTATTTT. This codes for CAWSVASGRTDTQYF. Complete variable domain (other parts from reference TRBV30 and TRBJ2-3): SQTIHQWPATLVQPVGSPLSLECTVEGTSNPNLYWYRQAAGRGLQLLFYSVGIGQISSEVPQNLSASRPQDRQFILSSKKLLLSDSGFYLCAWSVASGRTDTQYFGPGTRLTVL.

This clone has just a few counts. The V and J genes are TRBV7-9 and TRBJ1-5; D gene ambiguous. The length of the CDR3 is 15 residues. V was shortened by 1 base and J by 2 bases, with 9 bases between the two germline ends. Germline values: CDR1 SEHNR, CDR2 FQNEAQ (reference sequence). The DNA of the CDR3 is TGTGCCAGCAGCTTAGACACTCGGGGCAATCAGCCCCAGCATTTT. It yields the protein CASSLDTRGNQPQHF.

The V and J genes are TRBV27 and TRBJ2-7; D not resolved. From germline, CDR1 is MNHEY and CDR2 SMNVEV (reference sequence). The CDR3 spans 11 residues. The germline V and J ends were trimmed by 4 bases and 0 bases, with 1 base remaining between them. The CDR3 sequence is CASSSSYEQYF. CDR3 bases: TGTGCCAGCAGTTCCTCCTACGAGCAGTACTTC.

This chain uses TRBV18 with TRBJ2-7; 8 bases agree with TRBD1. Germline values: CDR1 KGHSH, CDR2 LQKENI. V was pared by 3 bases and J by 1 base, with 5 bases of the junction left unmatched. The CDR3 runs 15 residues. This CDR3 is CASSPDRVGSYEQYF. The CDR3 bases are TGTGCCAGCTCACCGGACAGGGTAGGGTCCTACGAGCAGTACTTC.

V is TRBV28 and J is TRBJ2-1; TRBD2 aligns across 9 bases. The germline gives CDR1 MDHEN, CDR2 SYDVKM. The V gene end was trimmed by 6 bases and the J gene end by 4 bases; junction bases not matched to a gene: 10. The CDR3 has 16 residues. Here the CDR3 reads CASRGREGLIYNEQFF. In DNA, the CDR3 is TGTGCCAGCAGGGGGCGGGAGGGCCTCATTTACAATGAGCAGTTCTTC.

The genes are TRBV9 and TRBJ2-7; 10 nucleotides align to TRBD2. CDR1 and CDR2 (germline): SGDLS, YYNGEE. V was clipped by 4 bases and J by 5 bases; unmatched bases: 9. This CDR3 spans 15 amino acids. CDR3 region: CASSFSAGGPDEQYF. Written as DNA, the CDR3 is TGTGCCAGCAGCTTTTCAGCGGGAGGGCCGGACGAGCAGTACTTC.

The J gene is TRBJ2-7, the V gene TRBV6-1, with D possibly matching TRBD2 (6 bases). Per the germline V gene, CDR1 is MNHNS and CDR2 is SASEGT. CDR3 size: 13 residues. V was shortened by 3 bases and J by 5 bases, with 11 bases between the two germline ends. In nucleotides, the CDR3 is TGTGCCAGCAGTGATCGGGGGATCGACGAGCAGTACTTC. This sequence encodes CASSDRGIDEQYF.

V and J are TRBV7-2 and TRBJ2-3, with 9 bases lining up with TRBD2. The CDR3 consists of 15 residues. Germline CDR1 is SGHTA and CDR2 is FQGNSA. V shed 4 bases and J 2 bases; nucleotides not matched to a gene: 4. Written as DNA, the CDR3 is TGTGCCAGCAGCTATCTAGCGGGAAACACAGATACGCAGTATTTT. It is translated as CASSYLAGNTDTQYF.

This chain connects TRBV7-9 to TRBJ2-2, with D tentatively TRBD1 or TRBD2 (5 bases each). Germline CDR1 reads SEHNR; CDR2 reads FQNEAQ (reference sequence). CDR3 length: 18 amino acids. The V and J ends lost 5 bases and 1 base respectively, with 20 bases between them. Here the CDR3 reads CASSPVLRAQGNTGELFF. Here the CDR3 DNA reads TGTGCCAGCAGCCCCGTACTGCGGGCGCAGGGGAACACCGGGGAGCTGTTTTTT. Drawing the rest from reference TRBV7-9 and TRBJ2-2, the complete variable domain is DTGVSQNPRHKITKRGQNVTFRCDPISEHNRLYWYRQTLGQGPEFLTYFQNEAQLEKSRLLSDRFSAERPKGSFSTLEIQRTEQGDSAMYLCASSPVLRAQGNTGELFFGEGSRLTVL.

The chain uses TRBV7-2 and TRBJ2-3, with TRBD2 matching 7 bases. The CDR3 has 16 amino acids. Trimming at V came to 5 bases and at J to 1 base, leaving 9 bases not matched to a gene. Per the germline V gene, CDR1 is SGHTA and CDR2 is FQGNSA. DNA for the CDR3: TGTGCCAGCAGCATCCCAACTAGCGCACGCACAGATACGCAGTATTTT. Its translation: CASSIPTSARTDTQYF.

This chain uses TRBV11-2 with TRBJ2-7, with TRBD2 matching over 14 bases. The CDR3 sequence is 18 residues long. V shed 2 bases and J 2 bases; nucleotides not matched to a gene: 8. CDR1 and CDR2 (germline): SGHAT, FQNNGV. CDR3 in amino acids: CASSLPGLAGAHPYEQYF. CDR3 nucleotides: TGTGCCAGCAGCTTACCGGGACTAGCGGGAGCCCATCCCTACGAGCAGTACTTC.

CDR3 protein: CASALGDMTNEKLFF. The DNA for the CDR3 is TGTGCCAGCGCGTTAGGGGATATGACTAATGAAAAACTGTTTTTT. The rearrangement uses TRBV7-9 and TRBJ1-4; tentatively, D is TRBD1 (5 bases). Between the trimmed V and J ends, which lost 8 bases and 2 bases, there was a span of 15 bases. The CDR3 consists of 15 residues. Germline V gene sequence: CDR1 SEHNR, CDR2 FQNEAQ (reference sequence). The full variable domain, completed using reference TRBV7-9 and TRBJ1-4, is DTGVSQNPRHKITKRGQNVTFRCDPISEHNRLYWYRQTLGQGPEFLTYFQNEAQLEKSRLLSDRFSAERPKGSFSTLEIQRTEQGDSAMYLCASALGDMTNEKLFFGSGTQLSVL.

V usage is TRBV5-4 and J usage is TRBJ1-2; D unresolved. V was shortened by 7 bases and J by 4 bases, with 14 bases between the two germline ends. Germline V gene data show CDR1 as SGHNT and CDR2 as YYREEE (reference sequence). There are 13 residues in the CDR3. The CDR3 DNA follows: TGTGCCAGCTCCGAAAGGGTGGCCTATGGCTACACCTTC. It translates to CASSERVAYGYTF.

The rearrangement uses TRBV28 and TRBJ2-7; perhaps TRBD1 as D (6 bases). CDR1 and CDR2 from the germline V gene are MDHEN and SYDVKM. This CDR3 spans 12 amino acids. Trimming removed 6 bases from V and 7 bases from J, with 13 bases in between. The CDR3 DNA is TGTGCCAGCAGATCACAGGGTCGTGAGCAGTACTTC. Protein sequence: CASRSQGREQYF.

The chain combines TRBV28 with TRBJ1-2; D is uncertain. With 4 bases removed from V and 7 bases from J, the gap between germline ends came to 13 bases. The germline gives CDR1 MDHEN, CDR2 SYDVKM. This CDR3 is built from 13 residues. This chain's CDR3 is CASSSGPAGGYTF. CDR3 DNA sequence: TGTGCCAGCAGTTCGGGCCCGGCGGGTGGCTACACCTTC.

The genes are TRBV5-8 and TRBJ2-1, with unresolved D. The V end lost 3 bases, the J end lost 7 bases, and 11 bases lay between the germline ends. CDR3 length equals 13 residues. The germline CDR1 and CDR2 sequences are SGHTS and YDEGEE. The CDR3 loop is CASSSLVGNEQFF. DNA for the CDR3: TGTGCCAGCAGCTCCCTTGTGGGGAATGAGCAGTTCTTC. The full variable domain, with the rest looked up from reference TRBV5-8 and TRBJ2-1, is EAGVTQSPTHLIKTRGQQATLRCSPISGHTSVYWYQQALGLGLQFLLWYDEGEERNRGNFPPRFSGRQFPNYSSELNVNALELEDSALYLCASSSLVGNEQFFGPGTRLTVL.

The V and J genes are TRBV28 and TRBJ1-1; maybe TRBD1 (6 bases). The CDR3 loop spans 17 amino acids. Germline CDR1 reads MDHEN; CDR2 reads SYDVKM. The V end lost 2 bases, the J end lost 0 bases, and 16 bases lay between the germline ends. CDR3 bases: TGTGCCAGCAGTTTAAGGGGGAGGGGGAGAATGAACACTGAAGCTTTCTTT. It codes for CASSLRGRGRMNTEAFF. Full variable domain (rest looked up from reference TRBV28 and TRBJ1-1): DVKVTQSSRYLVKRTGEKVFLECVQDMDHENMFWYRQDPGLGLRLIYFSYDVKMKEKGDIPEGYSVSREKKERFSLILESASTNQTSMYLCASSLRGRGRMNTEAFFGQGTRLTVV.

This clone was picked up a small number of times. The V call is TRBV6-1, the J call TRBJ2-7; 8 bases match TRBD1. This CDR3 is built from 14 residues. Germline assignment: CDR1 MNHNS and CDR2 SASEGT. Unmatched junction bases numbered 5, after V lost 1 base and J lost 6 bases. The CDR3 protein is CASSEGGQVREQYF. CDR3 sequence (DNA): TGTGCCAGCAGTGAAGGGGGACAGGTCCGCGAGCAGTACTTC.

The chain joins TRBV28 to TRBJ2-7; possible D gene TRBD2, 6 bases. Germline V gene sequence: CDR1 MDHEN, CDR2 SYDVKM. V dropped 6 bases and J dropped 3 bases, with 21 bases sitting between them. The CDR3 extends over 16 amino acids. CDR3 sequence reads: CASRGGWGSGSYEQYF. The CDR3, as DNA: TGTGCCAGCAGAGGAGGATGGGGCTCCGGGAGCTACGAGCAGTACTTC.

This rearrangement joins TRBV7-2 to TRBJ2-7; 8 nucleotides agree with TRBD1. V dropped 4 bases and J dropped 2; count of bases not matched to a gene: 16. There are 18 residues in the CDR3. Germline V gene data show CDR1 as SGHTA and CDR2 as FQGNSA. The CDR3, as DNA: TGTGCCAGCAGCTCCCCCGGACAGGGCAAAACACCTCCCTACGAGCAGTACTTC. Its translation: CASSSPGQGKTPPYEQYF.

This clone appeared once. V gene TRBV6-1 combines with J gene TRBJ1-1; a weak D match, TRBD1 (5 bases). The germline V gene has CDR1 MNHNS and CDR2 SASEGT. Trimming removed 7 bases at V and 5 bases at J, with 17 bases between. There are 14 residues in the CDR3. CDR3 in amino acids: CASNTRGSGTEAFF. CDR3 in DNA: TGTGCCAGCAATACAAGGGGCTCAGGGACTGAAGCTTTCTTT.

This clone was found once. V gene TRBV6-6 combines with J gene TRBJ1-4; perhaps TRBD1 as D (5 bases). Germline V gives CDR1 MNHNY, CDR2 SVGAGI (reference sequence). The V end lost 0 bases, the J end lost 7 bases, and 12 bases lay between the germline ends. This CDR3 spans 15 amino acids. In DNA, the CDR3 is TGTGCCAGCAGTTACTCCGTGGCAGGGAGTGAAAAACTGTTTTTT. Translation: CASSYSVAGSEKLFF.

V is TRBV18 and J is TRBJ2-3; 9 nucleotides match TRBD1. Per the germline V gene, CDR1 is KGHSH and CDR2 is LQKENI. The CDR3 sequence is 15 residues long. V dropped 3 bases and J dropped 7; count of bases not matched to a gene: 8. CDR3 nucleotides: TGTGCCAGCTCACCGTCGACAGGGGGACGGAATACGCAGTATTTT. Its protein is CASSPSTGGRNTQYF.

V usage is TRBV7-2 and J usage is TRBJ2-3; 7 bases are a match to TRBD2. CDR3 length: 16 amino acids. V lost 1 base and J lost 2; bases outside the gene matches: 6. The germline gives CDR1 SGHTA, CDR2 FQGNSA. CDR3 coding DNA: TGTGCCAGCAGCTTAGGTTCTGGGACTAACACAGATACGCAGTATTTT. It yields the protein CASSLGSGTNTDTQYF.

This chain uses TRBV5-1 with TRBJ2-7; 7 nucleotides agree with TRBD2. V shed 0 bases and J 0 bases; nucleotides not matched to a gene: 6. Germline V gene sequence: CDR1 SGHRS, CDR2 YFSETQ. There are 16 residues in the CDR3. The CDR3 region is CASSLERSGASYEQYF. As DNA, the CDR3 is TGCGCCAGCAGCTTGGAAAGGAGCGGGGCCTCCTACGAGCAGTACTTC.

The chain combines TRBV28 with TRBJ2-7; 7 nucleotides align to TRBD2. Germline-derived CDR1 and CDR2 are MDHEN and SYDVKM. J gave up 4 bases and V 5 bases, and 11 bases lay outside the gene matches. This CDR3 contains 15 residues. CDR3 residues: CASSGSGRALYEQYF. The CDR3 DNA sequence: TGTGCCAGCAGTGGGAGTGGGAGGGCGTTGTACGAGCAGTACTTC.

V and J are TRBV4-1 and TRBJ2-7; 9 bases agree with TRBD1. The CDR3 length is 17 residues. The junction had 10 bases not matched to a gene; V was cut back by 4 bases and J by 0 bases. Germline V CDR1 and CDR2: MGHRA, YSYEKL. The CDR3 DNA sequence: TGCGCCAGCAGCCCCACAGGAGGACAGGGGACCTCCTACGAGCAGTACTTC. The encoded protein is CASSPTGGQGTSYEQYF.

This chain joins TRBV19 and TRBJ2-3; a possible D gene is TRBD2 (5 bases). CDR1 LNHDA and CDR2 SQIVND come from the germline V gene (reference sequence). The CDR3 has 14 amino acids. Trimming took 1 base from V and 4 from J, leaving 9 bases between them. The CDR3 DNA sequence: TGTGCCAGTAGTATAGGTGGACTGTCAGATACGCAGTATTTT. Its translation: CASSIGGLSDTQYF.